The 12 T cell receptor beta chains presented below share a single source sample, sequenced in a study of radiation and T cells in renal cell carcinoma. Time point meaning: blood 4 weeks post-SBRT, at nephrectomy. Treatment in this sample: 15 Gy SBRT to primary tumor, nephrectomy 4 weeks later. Clones were read by immunoSEQ multiplex PCR, and TCRdb kept only the in-frame ones, dropping some. The data show roughly 92,000 clones, around 80% seen once. The sample consisted of blood, taken from a patient whose treatment included radiotherapy and nephrectomy. The receptors shown here come from a man aged 60-69 years with renal cell carcinoma.

The gene calls are TRBV11-2 and TRBJ2-7; D gene uncertain. In germline, CDR1 is SGHAT, CDR2 FQNNGV. Trimming removed 5 bases at V and 4 bases at J, with 6 bases between. This CDR3 spans 11 amino acids. CDR3 region: CASSPYYEQYF. DNA of the CDR3: TGTGCCAGCAGCCCCTATTACGAGCAGTACTTC.

The chain uses TRBV19 and TRBJ2-2, with 10 bases fitting TRBD2. CDR1 LNHDA and CDR2 SQIVND come from the germline V gene (reference sequence). CDR3 length equals 15 residues. V dropped 7 bases and J dropped 4; count of bases not matched to a gene: 6. The CDR3 DNA sequence: TGTGCCAGTACGGGCTCTAGCGGGAGCACCGGGGAGCTGTTTTTT. Its translation: CASTGSSGSTGELFF.

The rearrangement links TRBV27 to TRBJ1-1; TRBD1 is a possible D gene (5 bases). V was shortened by 0 bases and J by 0 bases, with 8 bases between the two germline ends. Germline V CDR1 and CDR2: MNHEY, SMNVEV (reference sequence). The CDR3 totals 15 residues. As DNA, the CDR3 is TGTGCCAGCAGTTTATCGGGGACGGTGAACACTGAAGCTTTCTTT. Translation: CASSLSGTVNTEAFF.

The chain is built from TRBV7-3 and TRBJ2-1; 8 bases map to TRBD2. The CDR3 consists of 15 residues. Germline CDR1 is SGHTA and CDR2 is FQGTGA. The trim removed 2 bases at V and 5 bases at J, leaving 5 bases unmatched. CDR3 nucleotide sequence: TGTGCCAGCAGCTTATCCACTAGCGGTCACAATGAGCAGTTCTTC. Encoded protein: CASSLSTSGHNEQFF. The full variable domain, rest sourced from reference TRBV7-3 and TRBJ2-1, is GAGVSQTPSNKVTEKGKYVELRCDPISGHTALYWYRQSLGQGPEFLIYFQGTGAADDSGLPNDRFFAVRPEGSVSTLKIQRTERGDSAVYLCASSLSTSGHNEQFFGPGTRLTVL.

V is TRBV28 and J is TRBJ2-3; no clear D. The CDR3 extends over 12 amino acids. V shed 7 bases and J shed 4 bases, with 9 bases lying between them. Per the germline V gene, CDR1 is MDHEN and CDR2 is SYDVKM. CDR3 nucleotides: TGTGCCAGCAAAAGTCTACCAGATACGCAGTATTTT. Translating gives CASKSLPDTQYF. The whole variable domain, remainder taken from reference TRBV28 and TRBJ2-3, is DVKVTQSSRYLVKRTGEKVFLECVQDMDHENMFWYRQDPGLGLRLIYFSYDVKMKEKGDIPEGYSVSREKKERFSLILESASTNQTSMYLCASKSLPDTQYFGPGTRLTVL.

The rearrangement joins TRBV6-4 to TRBJ1-2, with TRBD1 identical over 10 bases. The CDR3 covers 15 residues. V lost 4 bases to trimming and J lost 6 bases; unmatched junction nucleotides: 8. Germline values: CDR1 MRHNA, CDR2 SNTAGT. The CDR3 DNA reads TGTGCCAGCAGTGGGCCACCGGGACAGGGGAATGGCTACACCTTC. Amino acids: CASSGPPGQGNGYTF.

The J gene is TRBJ1-6, the V gene TRBV6-1, with D hard to call. Germline V lookup: CDR1 MNHNS, CDR2 SASEGT. The CDR3 covers 13 residues. V was clipped by 1 base and J by 7 bases, with 5 bases between them. The CDR3 spells CASSEGINSPLHF. CDR3 nucleotides: TGTGCCAGCAGTGAAGGTATAAATTCACCCCTCCACTTT.

The chain joins TRBV11-2 to TRBJ2-5, with D maybe TRBD1 (5 bases). Germline assignment: CDR1 SGHAT and CDR2 FQNNGV. The V and J ends lost 5 bases and 5 bases respectively, with 12 bases between them. The CDR3 covers 13 residues. The CDR3 DNA reads TGTGCCAGCAGCCAGGGCGTTGGGGAGACCCAGTACTTC. Encoded protein: CASSQGVGETQYF.

This clone was observed once. The rearrangement links TRBV6-1 to TRBJ1-5; D ambiguous. The germline V gene encodes CDR1 MNHNS and CDR2 SASEGT. This CDR3 has 17 amino acids. Trimming cost V 1 base and J 4 bases, with 17 bases left between them. The CDR3 DNA follows: TGTGCCAGCAGTGAAGGCGTCTCCGGTATGGGTAATCAGCCCCAGCATTTT. Translating it yields CASSEGVSGMGNQPQHF.

This clone was seen only once. V gene TRBV28 combines with J gene TRBJ1-2; no reliable D call. V was cut by 6 bases and J by 2 bases, with 4 bases left in between. This CDR3 comprises 11 residues. Per germline, CDR1 MDHEN and CDR2 SYDVKM. CDR3 amino acids: CASRENYGYTF. The CDR3 bases are TGTGCCAGCAGGGAAAACTATGGCTACACCTTC.

The chain uses TRBV28 and TRBJ2-3, with D maybe TRBD2 (5 bases). CDR3 length equals 14 residues. Germline values: CDR1 MDHEN, CDR2 SYDVKM. The V end lost 5 bases, the J end lost 2 bases, and 11 bases lay between the germline ends. This chain's CDR3 is CASSLRESTDTQYF. For the CDR3, the DNA is TGTGCCAGCAGTCTTAGGGAGTCCACAGATACGCAGTATTTT.

The gene calls are TRBV15 and TRBJ2-2; D ambiguous. Trimming left V 0 bases short and J 6 bases short, with 2 bases between. The CDR3 is made up of 12 amino acids. Germline CDR1 LNHNV, CDR2 YYDKDF (reference sequence). The CDR3 sequence is CATSRDAGELFF. In DNA form, the CDR3 reads TGTGCCACCAGCAGAGATGCCGGGGAGCTGTTTTTT.